The rows below give T cell receptor beta chains drawn from one sample of a study of response to subunit inactivated influenza vaccine. In TCRdb, the RT-PCR reads were re-called with MiXCR into one record per CDR3 protein. The sample consists of 530,000 or so distinct CDR3 sequences, about 15% of them appearing once. The specimen comprised PBMCs from blood, sampled roughly 12 days after vaccination. The source is a man between 45 and 60 years old who received an inactivated influenza vaccine. The CDR3 runs from the conserved cysteine through the conserved F or W. The D gene is left open where the match is weak. Size tells how often a clone was seen (once, few, many) or the class of an expanded clone, and some rows leave it out.

TRBJ1-4 | TRBV6-5 | few | NA | TGTGCCAGCAGTTACGCCAGGGAGCTCAATGAAAAACTGTTTTTT | CASSYARELNEKLFF
TRBJ2-1 | TRBV11-2 | NA | TRBD2 | TGTGCCAGCAGCTCTCCTTCTAGCGGGAGGGCTTACAATGAGCAGTTCTTC | CASSSPSSGRAYNEQFF
TRBJ2-2 | TRBV7-9 | NA | NA | TGTGCCAGCAGACCTGGACAGTCGGCCGGCACCGGGGAGCTGTTTTTT | CASRPGQSAGTGELFF
TRBJ2-1 | TRBV6-6 | NA | NA | TGTGCCAGCAGTTACAATTATGAGCAGTTCTTC | CASSYNYEQFF
TRBJ2-7 | TRBV7-8 | NA | TRBD1 | TGTGCCAGCAGCGGGCGACAGGGTCCCGAGCAGTACTTC | CASSGRQGPEQYF
TRBJ1-5 | TRBV23-1 | NA | TRBD1 | TGCGCCAGCAGTCAATCGTGGGACAGGATGAATCGCAATCAGCCCCAGCATTTT | CASSQSWDRMNRNQPQHF
TRBJ1-4 | TRBV3-1 | many | NA | TGTGCCAGCACCCAGGGAGAGGGACCAGGTGAAAAACTGTTTTTT | CASTQGEGPGEKLFF
TRBJ2-5 | TRBV7-2 | few | TRBD2 | TGTGCCAGCAGCTTGGGACTAGCGGGGGGGCTGCAGACCCAGTACTTC | CASSLGLAGGLQTQYF
TRBJ1-2 | TRBV29-1 | few | NA | TGCAGCGTTGAGCACCGTGCATATGGCTACACCTTC | CSVEHRAYGYTF
TRBJ1-6 | TRBV28 | few | NA | TGTGCCAGCAGTAGGTTAGGACGGACTGACTATAATTCACCCCTCCACTTT | CASSRLGRTDYNSPLHF
TRBJ2-2 | TRBV28 | NA | TRBD1 | TGTGCCAGCAGTTCATACCTGGACAGGGGGCAAGACGGGGAGCTGTTTTTT | CASSSYLDRGQDGELFF
TRBJ1-6 | TRBV12-3/TRBV12-4 | NA | NA | TGTGCCAGCAGTTTAGCGCAGGAATATAATTCACCCCTCCACTTT | CASSLAQEYNSPLHF
TRBJ1-2 | TRBV30 | NA | NA | TGTGCCTGGAGCGAGGCTGGATGGTATGGCTACACCTTC | CAWSEAGWYGYTF
TRBJ2-1 | TRBV4-3 | NA | TRBD1 | TGCGCCAGCAGCCAAGATCTATTTAGGGGGCCCTACAATGAGCAGTTCTTC | CASSQDLFRGPYNEQFF
TRBJ2-5 | TRBV7-8 | few | TRBD1 | TGTGCCAGCAGCACAGTGACAGGGGGGGAGACCCAGTACTTC | CASSTVTGGETQYF
TRBJ2-7 | TRBV30 | NA | NA | TGTGCCTGGAGTGTACCCTCCAGGGGCTACGAGCAGTACTTC | CAWSVPSRGYEQYF
TRBJ2-1 | TRBV30 | many | NA | TGTGCCTGGAGTTGGGGCAATGAGCAGTTCTTC | CAWSWGNEQFF
TRBJ2-7 | TRBV5-1 | NA | NA | TGCGCCAGCAGCACTGACAACTCCTACGAGCAGTACTTC | CASSTDNSYEQYF
TRBJ1-6 | TRBV7-9 | NA | NA | TGTGCCAGCAGCGTCCCGGGGAATTCACCCCTCCACTTT | CASSVPGNSPLHF
TRBJ2-3 | TRBV6-2/TRBV6-3 | few | TRBD2 | TGTGCCAGCACCTCAGCGATTTTTAGCGGGAGCTCAGATACGCAGTATTTT | CASTSAIFSGSSDTQYF
TRBJ2-2 | TRBV7-9 | few | NA | TGTGCCAGCAGCTTACTTAGAACAGGGAAGACCGGGGAGCTGTTTTTT | CASSLLRTGKTGELFF
TRBJ2-5 | TRBV5-1 | few | TRBD1 | TGCGCCAGCAGCTTGACACGGCGGACAGGGGGACAAGAGACCCAGTACTTC | CASSLTRRTGGQETQYF
TRBJ2-5 | TRBV7-2 | NA | TRBD2 | TGTGCCAGCAGCTTAGTTAGCGGGGGGGCCCAAGAGACCCAGTACTTC | CASSLVSGGAQETQYF
TRBJ2-5 | TRBV20-1 | few | NA | TGCAGTGCACAGATGGACGGGAGTGGGCAAGAGACCCAGTACTTC | CSAQMDGSGQETQYF
TRBJ1-1 | TRBV5-1 | NA | TRBD1 | TGCGCCAGCAGCTTGGTCGGGACAGGGCTAGCTTTCTTT | CASSLVGTGLAFF
TRBJ2-2 | TRBV5-1 | few | TRBD1 | TGCGCCAGCAGCCAGACGACAGGGCGGAACACCGGGGAGCTGTTTTTT | CASSQTTGRNTGELFF
TRBJ2-7 | TRBV12-3/TRBV12-4 | few | TRBD2 | TGTGCCAGCAGCACCAGGGCTAGCGGTAGTATGTACGAGCAGTACTTC | CASSTRASGSMYEQYF
TRBJ2-7 | TRBV12-3/TRBV12-4 | NA | TRBD1 | TGTGCCAGCAGTTTAGGATCCGGGACAGGGGTTTTCGAGCAGTACTTC | CASSLGSGTGVFEQYF
TRBJ2-1 | TRBV12-3/TRBV12-4 | few | NA | TGTGCCAGCAGCCCGACTTCGTCCACCTACAATGAGCAGTTCTTC | CASSPTSSTYNEQFF